The clone carrying this T cell receptor beta chain has just a few counts. This entry is derived from a study of identical twins. The CDR3 has 13 amino acids. V gave up 9 bases and J gave up 7 bases, with 15 bases separating them. Germline assignment: CDR1 MGHDK and CDR2 SYGVNS. Each CDR3 protein is one row after TCRdb ran MiXCR on the 5' RACE reads. The data contain roughly 250,000 distinct CDR3 sequences, over 12% of them singletons. The chain couples TRBV25-1 to TRBJ1-4, with a weak D call TRBD1 (5 bases). Sequenced: memory (CD45RO+) T cells sorted from blood. This receptor was taken from a woman younger than 30 in good health. The CDR3 protein is CASLGAGGEKLFF. The DNA of the CDR3 is TGTGCCAGTCTCGGGGCAGGCGGTGAAAAACTGTTTTTT.